The entry below gives a single T cell receptor beta chain sequence along with its context. Its target is not known. The data derive from a study of T cell responses to AZD1222 COVID-19 vaccine. General study findings and limits: Dominant at 160-218 and 743-854, vaccine-associated CD4 TCRs also spanned spike.

Germline-derived CDR1 and CDR2 are MDHEN and SYDVKM. The CDR3 is 16 residues long. Between the trimmed V and J ends, which lost 4 bases and 5 bases, there was a span of 18 bases. Clones were read by immunoSEQ multiplex PCR, and TCRdb kept only the in-frame ones, dropping some. Found here are 150,000 or so clones, around 90% of them singletons; the top ten hold about 1.5%. The sequence came from an adult in good health. Sequences were derived from peripheral blood, sampled on day 0 of AZD1222 vaccination. The V gene is TRBV28, the J gene TRBJ1-5; a possible D gene is TRBD1 (6 bases). The DNA of the CDR3 is TGTGCCAGCAGTTCCCATTTCAAGGGGGGGGATCAGCCCCAGCATTTT. It translates to CASSSHFKGGDQPQHF.